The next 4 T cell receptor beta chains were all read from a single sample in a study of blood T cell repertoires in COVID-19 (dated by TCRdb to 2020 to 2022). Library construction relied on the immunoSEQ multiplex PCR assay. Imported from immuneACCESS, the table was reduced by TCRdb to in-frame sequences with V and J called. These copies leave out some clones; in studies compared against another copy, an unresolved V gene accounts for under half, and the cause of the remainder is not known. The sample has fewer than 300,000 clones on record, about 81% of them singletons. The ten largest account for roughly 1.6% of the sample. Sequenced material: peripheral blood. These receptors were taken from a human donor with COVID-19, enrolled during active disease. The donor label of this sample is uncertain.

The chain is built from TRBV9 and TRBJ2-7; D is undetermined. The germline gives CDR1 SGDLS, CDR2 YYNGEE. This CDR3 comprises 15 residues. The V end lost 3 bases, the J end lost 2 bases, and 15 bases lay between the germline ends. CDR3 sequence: CASSERDGLAYEQYF. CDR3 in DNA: TGTGCCAGCAGCGAGAGAGATGGCCTAGCCTACGAGCAGTACTTC.

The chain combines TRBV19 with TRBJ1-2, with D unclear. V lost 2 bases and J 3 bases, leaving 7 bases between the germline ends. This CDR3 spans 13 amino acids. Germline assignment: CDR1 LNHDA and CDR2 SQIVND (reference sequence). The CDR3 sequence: CASSIQQHYGYTF. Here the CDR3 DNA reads TGTGCCAGTAGTATACAACAGCACTATGGCTACACCTTC.

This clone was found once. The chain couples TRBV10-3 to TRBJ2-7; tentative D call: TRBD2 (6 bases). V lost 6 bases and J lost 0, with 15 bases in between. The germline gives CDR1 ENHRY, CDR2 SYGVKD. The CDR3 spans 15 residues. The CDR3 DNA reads TGTGCCATCAGGGGCGGGACGGTCAGCTCCTACGAGCAGTACTTC. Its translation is CAIRGGTVSSYEQYF.

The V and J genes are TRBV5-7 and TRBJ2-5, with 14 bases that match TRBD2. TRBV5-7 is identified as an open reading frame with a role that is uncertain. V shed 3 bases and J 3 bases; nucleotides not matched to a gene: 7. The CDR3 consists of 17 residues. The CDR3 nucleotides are TGTGCCAGCAGCTCCCAGGGACTAGCGGGAGAGGAAGAGACCCAGTACTTC. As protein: CASSSQGLAGEEETQYF.